One and the same sample provided the 16 T cell receptor beta chains below, sequenced in a study of beta chain features in type 1 diabetes. Notes on the study in general: For Type 1 diabetes patients, all four CD4+ subsets carried TCRB CDR3s that were moderately but significantly shorter.

Expressed TCRB transcripts got sequenced, as all isolated RNA was reverse transcribed. Clones were read by immunoSEQ multiplex PCR, and TCRdb kept only the in-frame ones, dropping some. The sample shows under 350,000 clones, about 23% of them seen only once. These receptors have no known antigen. The sequenced material came from naive CD4+ T cells from blood. The receptors stem from a woman aged 25 to 45 with type 1 diabetes.

This clone was detected only a few times. The rearrangement uses TRBV30 and TRBJ2-1; D is unclear. V lost 3 bases, J lost 0 bases, and 12 bases lay in between. The CDR3 length is 15 residues. Germline assignment: CDR1 GTSNPN and CDR2 SVGIG (reference sequence). CDR3 coding DNA: TGTGCCTGGAGCCTCGACTTGAGCTCCTACAATGAGCAGTTCTTC. Its translation is CAWSLDLSSYNEQFF.

This chain joins TRBV7-2 and TRBJ2-1; 7 nucleotides align to TRBD2. The CDR3 is 15 amino acids. In germline, CDR1 is SGHTA, CDR2 FQGNSA. The V gene end was trimmed by 2 bases and the J gene end by 9 bases; junction bases not matched to a gene: 10. CDR3 bases: TGTGCCAGCAGCTTACTACAGACTAGCTACGCTGAGCAGTTCTTC. This gives the protein CASSLLQTSYAEQFF.

This clone was counted between two and nine times. CDR3: CASSALAGGRNEQFF. The CDR3 DNA reads TGTGCCAGCAGCGCACTAGCGGGAGGGCGCAATGAGCAGTTCTTC. The chain has TRBV7-9 and TRBJ2-1, with TRBD2 matching over 13 bases. V gave up 5 bases and J gave up 6 bases; unmatched junction bases: 4. The CDR3 has 15 amino acids. CDR1 and CDR2 (germline): SEHNR, FQNEAQ (reference sequence).

J is TRBJ1-2 and V is TRBV6-5; D gene ambiguous. The CDR3 loop spans 10 amino acids. CDR1 MNHEY and CDR2 SVGAGI come from the germline V gene. Deletions cut 4 bases from V and 7 bases from J, with 4 bases between. Here the CDR3 reads CASSSSGYTF. The DNA of the CDR3 is TGTGCCAGCAGTTCCAGTGGCTACACCTTC.

The chain links TRBV2 to TRBJ2-5; 8 nucleotides agree with TRBD2. Trimming removed 6 bases from V and 5 bases from J; junction bases left unmatched: 11. The CDR3 is 15 amino acids. Germline V gene sequence: CDR1 SNHLY, CDR2 FYNNEI. CDR3 residues: CASRGLDQISETQYF. CDR3 coding DNA: TGTGCCAGCAGGGGACTAGACCAGATTTCGGAGACCCAGTACTTC.

This clone appeared a few times. The CDR3 sequence: CASSLTGSGVNYNEQFF. As DNA, the CDR3 is TGCGCCAGCAGCTTGACGGGAAGCGGGGTAAACTACAATGAGCAGTTCTTC. V is TRBV5-1 and J is TRBJ2-1; 7 bases are a match to TRBD2. Germline-derived CDR1 and CDR2 are SGHRS and YFSETQ. CDR3 length: 17 amino acids. The junction had 10 bases not matched to a gene; V was cut back by 1 base and J by 3 bases.

The J gene is TRBJ2-7, the V gene TRBV30; tentatively, D is TRBD1 (6 bases). CDR1 and CDR2 from the germline V gene are GTSNPN and SVGIG (reference sequence). With 0 bases removed from V and 9 bases from J, the gap between germline ends came to 9 bases. The CDR3 length is 11 residues. CDR3 residues: CAWSVLDRQYF. Written as DNA, the CDR3 is TGTGCCTGGAGTGTGTTGGACAGGCAGTACTTC.

In this sample, this clone turned up a few times. J is TRBJ2-2 and V is TRBV29-1; 7 bases are a match to TRBD1. The CDR3 length is 14 residues. Germline assignment: CDR1 SQVTM and CDR2 ANQGSEA. V was pared by 6 bases and J by 3 bases, with 7 bases of the junction left unmatched. In nucleotides, the CDR3 is TGCAGCGTAAAGACAGGGACAGACACCGGGGAGCTGTTTTTT. This codes for CSVKTGTDTGELFF.

The V gene is TRBV30, the J gene TRBJ1-5; no definite D call. V lost 2 bases and J lost 6, with 8 bases in between. The CDR3 is 12 residues long. The V gene's germline CDR1 is GTSNPN and CDR2 SVGIG (reference sequence). CDR3 region: CAWSLGSQPQHF. Here the CDR3 DNA reads TGTGCCTGGAGTTTGGGGAGTCAGCCCCAGCATTTT.

This clone occurred a few times. The chain joins TRBV18 to TRBJ1-1; no reliable D call. The V end was cut by 1 base, the J end by 3 bases, with 9 bases between. The CDR3 has 14 residues. From germline, CDR1 is KGHSH and CDR2 LQKENI. The CDR3 DNA is TGTGCCAGCTCACCACAAGTTAGTGACACTGAAGCTTTCTTT. Translated, it gives CASSPQVSDTEAFF.

The rearrangement links TRBV19 to TRBJ2-2; 12 bases map to TRBD1. The ends lost 7 bases at V and 8 bases at J; junction bases unmatched: 8. Germline CDR1 is LNHDA and CDR2 is SQIVND (reference sequence). The CDR3 sequence is 15 residues long. The CDR3 spells CASTRGTGGAGELFF. CDR3 nucleotide sequence: TGTGCCAGTACGCGCGGGACAGGGGGCGCGGGGGAGCTGTTTTTT.

The chain uses TRBV28 and TRBJ2-5; 9 bases agree with TRBD2. Germline V lookup: CDR1 MDHEN, CDR2 SYDVKM. The CDR3 has 13 amino acids. V trimming: 6 bases; J trimming: 7 bases; junction bases outside the gene matches: 6. In DNA form, the CDR3 reads TGTGCCAGCAGACCGACTAGCGGCCCGACCCAGTACTTC. This gives the protein CASRPTSGPTQYF.

This clone was seen more than once but under ten times. The V call is TRBV4-1, the J call TRBJ1-5; a possible D gene is TRBD1 (5 bases). Germline CDR1 is MGHRA and CDR2 is YSYEKL. The V and J ends lost 9 bases and 2 bases respectively, with 17 bases between them. This CDR3 has 15 amino acids. In DNA form, the CDR3 reads TGCGCCAGTAAACCCGGGGGAAGCGGCAATCAGCCCCAGCATTTT. Its translation: CASKPGGSGNQPQHF.

This clone was picked up a small number of times. The chain has TRBV5-1 and TRBJ2-1; 9 nucleotides match TRBD2. Germline CDR1 and CDR2: SGHRS and YFSETQ. The CDR3 runs to 15 residues. After removal of 4 bases from V and 6 bases from J, the junction contained 8 bases not matched to a gene. In DNA, the CDR3 is TGCGCCAGCAGCGCTGCTAGCGGGATGATCAATGAGCAGTTCTTC. It translates to CASSAASGMINEQFF. Filled out from reference TRBV5-1 and TRBJ2-1, the complete variable domain reads KAGVTQTPRYLIKTRGQQVTLSCSPISGHRSVSWYQQTPGQGLQFLFEYFSETQRNKGNFPGRFSGRQFSNSRSEMNVSTLELGDSALYLCASSAASGMINEQFFGPGTRLTVL.

The V gene is TRBV10-3, the J gene TRBJ1-1; 8 nucleotides agree with TRBD1. From germline, CDR1 is ENHRY and CDR2 SYGVKD. The CDR3 runs 13 residues. V was clipped by 11 bases and J by 1 base; unmatched bases: 6. In nucleotides, the CDR3 is TGTGCCGTAACCGGGACAGGGAACACTGAAGCTTTCTTT. Translating it yields CAVTGTGNTEAFF.

In its sample, this clone was seen a few times. The chain carries TRBV25-1 and TRBJ2-3; TRBD1 agrees at 8 bases. The CDR3 extends over 15 amino acids. Losses at the gene ends were 3 bases for V and 4 bases for J; bases not matched to a gene: 6. The germline V gene has CDR1 MGHDK and CDR2 SYGVNS. The CDR3: CASSDWTGSADTQYF. The CDR3 DNA follows: TGTGCCAGCAGTGACTGGACAGGGTCAGCAGATACGCAGTATTTT.